This T cell receptor beta chain was captured in a study of CXCR3-negative and CXCR3-positive naive CD8 T cells. Broader study findings: Memory CD8+ cells had much lower diversity, and both naive subsets had comparably high diversity. Relative to CXCR3-negative naive cells, CXCR3-positive naive cells had more hydrophobic TRB CDR3s.

Naive CD8+ T cells displayed a CD45RO-CCR7+CD27+CD95- phenotype. Via 5' RACE with UMI labels, TRB cDNA libraries were prepared. TCRdb re-called the 5' RACE reads and gives one entry per CDR3 protein, without DNA. This sample's table has some 99,000 distinct CDR3 sequences. As concerns this clonotype: What it recognizes is unknown.

The receptor was isolated from a human donor in good health. Some clones in this sample may be carry-over from other donors' samples. Material for sequencing was naive CXCR3+ CD8+ T cells from blood. Subset described: CD45RO-CCR7+CD27+CD95- naive CD8+ T cells expressing CXCR3 (TNR3+).

CDR3 in amino acids: CASRLRDDSSYEQYF. The chain links TRBV6-1 to TRBJ2-7; checking the TCRdb D call of TRBD1 is not possible without DNA. Germline V gene lookup returns CDR1 MNHNS and CDR2 SASEGT. CDR3 length: 15 amino acids.